The clone carrying this T cell receptor (beta chain) was detected once. Its antigen is currently unknown. Assay used: immunoSEQ multiplex PCR; TCRdb lists only in-frame clones, some missing. The top ten clones hold 2% to 3% of a sample with over 75,000 clones, around nine tenths of them seen once. The sample originates from a study of T cell responses to AZD1222 COVID-19 vaccine. Study-level findings and limits: Samples come after the peak T cell response, not at day 14. Spike-specific TCR breadth rose after two AZD1222 doses, and depth rose as well. Nearly half of spike-specific TCRs reportedly target unmutated variant regions.

The V end was cut by 6 bases, the J end by 5 bases, with 11 bases between. This CDR3 region has 13 residues. CDR1 and CDR2 from the germline V gene are LNHDA and SQIVND (reference sequence). Sequenced here: peripheral blood, sampled on day 0 of AZD1222 vaccination. The gene calls are TRBV19 and TRBJ1-5, with D tentatively TRBD1 (6 bases). This TCR was recovered from an adult in good health. The CDR3 DNA is TGTGCCAGTAGAGGACAGCGAGATCAGCCCCAGCATTTT. It translates to CASRGQRDQPQHF.